The rows below give T cell receptor beta chains drawn from one sample of a study of CD8 T cells in Susac syndrome. One entry per CDR3 protein results from TCRdb running MiXCR on the immunoSEQ multiplex PCR reads. The sample holds over 100,000 distinct CDR3 sequences, approximately 90% seen once. Input material: CD8+ T cells from PBMCs. Every receptor here comes from a human donor in good health. The CDR3 runs from the conserved cysteine through the conserved F or W. Each record gives: J gene, D gene, V gene, clone size, CDR3 protein, CDR3 DNA. A D gene is named only where the DNA matches it firmly. Expanded clones are given a class, and other clones once, few, many or no size at all.

TRBJ2-1 | . | TRBV18 | . | CASSPPGTRMGNEQFF | TGTGCCAGCTCACCACCGGGCACCAGAATGGGCAATGAGCAGTTCTTC
TRBJ1-6 | . | TRBV20-1 | . | CSARDRQGTSPRGSPLHF | TGCAGTGCTAGAGATCGTCAGGGAACGTCCCCACGGGGGTCACCCCTCCACTTT
TRBJ2-1 | . | TRBV7-2 | . | CASSLASSGSSYNEQFF | TGTGCCAGCAGCTTAGCTTCCTCGGGGAGCTCCTACAATGAGCAGTTCTTC
TRBJ1-5 | TRBD1 | TRBV20-1 | . | CSAQPRDRGNQPQHF | TGCAGTGCACAACCCCGGGACAGGGGCAATCAGCCCCAGCATTTT
TRBJ2-5 | TRBD2 | TRBV11-2 | . | CASSLNLAGGGLETQYF | TGTGCCAGCAGCTTAAATCTGGCGGGGGGTGGTCTTGAGACCCAGTACTTC
TRBJ2-1 | . | TRBV19 | . | CASTLGGGSFGNEQFF | TGTGCCAGTACCCTAGGTGGAGGGAGCTTTGGGAATGAGCAGTTCTTC
TRBJ1-2 | . | TRBV20-1 | . | CSARDRPFYGYTF | TGCAGTGCTCGCGACAGGCCTTTCTATGGCTACACCTTC
TRBJ1-1 | TRBD1 | TRBV6-2/TRBV6-3 | . | CASSYPLGTGKERTEAFF | TGTGCCAGCAGTTACCCCCTCGGGACAGGGAAGGAGCGGACTGAAGCTTTCTTT
TRBJ1-1 | . | TRBV9 | once | CASSVDPKGNEAFF | TGTGCCAGCAGCGTAGACCCAAAGGGGAATGAAGCTTTCTTT
TRBJ2-5 | TRBD2 | TRBV12-3/TRBV12-4 | . | CASSLWTSGETQYF | TGTGCCAGCAGTCTGTGGACTAGCGGAGAGACCCAGTACTTC
TRBJ2-2 | . | TRBV7-9 | . | CASSTRSGENTGELFF | TGTGCCAGCAGCACCCGTTCGGGCGAAAACACCGGGGAGCTGTTTTTT
TRBJ2-7 | TRBD1 | TRBV6-1 | . | CASSETLGWDRGASYEQYF | TGTGCCAGCAGTGAAACCCTAGGCTGGGACAGGGGGGCCTCCTACGAGCAGTACTTC
TRBJ1-2 | TRBD1 | TRBV20-1 | . | CSANDRAYGYTF | TGCAGTGCCAACGACAGGGCGTATGGCTACACCTTC
TRBJ2-7 | TRBD2 | TRBV4-1 | few | CASSPGGPAGGKNEQYF | TGCGCCAGCAGCCCGGGTGGGCCAGCGGGAGGCAAGAACGAGCAGTACTTC
TRBJ2-5 | TRBD1 | TRBV7-2 | . | CASSQISGGGDQGTQYF | TGTGCCAGCAGCCAGATATCAGGGGGCGGGGACCAAGGGACCCAGTACTTC
TRBJ1-1 | . | TRBV4-2 | . | CASSQVTDPNTEAFF | TGTGCCAGCAGCCAGGTGACAGACCCGAACACTGAAGCTTTCTTT
TRBJ2-3 | TRBD2 | TRBV3-1 | . | CASSIKRGFTDTQYF | TGTGCCAGCAGTATCAAGCGGGGGTTCACAGATACGCAGTATTTT
TRBJ2-3 | TRBD2 | TRBV5-1 | . | CASSLEGGRTDTQYF | TGCGCCAGCAGCTTGGAAGGCGGGAGGACAGATACGCAGTATTTT